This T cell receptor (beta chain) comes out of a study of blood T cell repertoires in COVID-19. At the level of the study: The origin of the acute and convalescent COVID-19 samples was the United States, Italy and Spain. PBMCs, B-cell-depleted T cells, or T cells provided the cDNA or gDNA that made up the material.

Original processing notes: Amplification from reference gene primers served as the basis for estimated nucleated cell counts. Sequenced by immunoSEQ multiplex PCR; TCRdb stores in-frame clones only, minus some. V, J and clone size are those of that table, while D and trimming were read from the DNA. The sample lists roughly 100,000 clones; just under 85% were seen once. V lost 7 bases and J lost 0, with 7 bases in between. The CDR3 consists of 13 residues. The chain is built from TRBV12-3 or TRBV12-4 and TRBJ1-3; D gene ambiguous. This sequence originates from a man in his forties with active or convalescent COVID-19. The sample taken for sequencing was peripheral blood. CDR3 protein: CASTPDSGNTIYF. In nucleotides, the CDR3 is TGTGCCAGCACGCCAGACTCTGGAAACACCATATATTTT.